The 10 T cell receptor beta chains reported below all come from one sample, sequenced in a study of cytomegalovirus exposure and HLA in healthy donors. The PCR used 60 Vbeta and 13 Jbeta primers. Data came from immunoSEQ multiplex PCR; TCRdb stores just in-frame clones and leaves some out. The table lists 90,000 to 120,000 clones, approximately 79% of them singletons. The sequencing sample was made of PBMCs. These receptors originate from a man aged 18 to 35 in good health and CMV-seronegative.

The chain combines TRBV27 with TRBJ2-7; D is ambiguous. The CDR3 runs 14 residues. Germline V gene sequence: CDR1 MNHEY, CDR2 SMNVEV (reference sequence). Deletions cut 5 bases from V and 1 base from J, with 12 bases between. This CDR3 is CASSLLGGSYEQYF. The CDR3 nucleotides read TGTGCCAGCAGTCTCCTCGGCGGTTCCTACGAGCAGTACTTC.

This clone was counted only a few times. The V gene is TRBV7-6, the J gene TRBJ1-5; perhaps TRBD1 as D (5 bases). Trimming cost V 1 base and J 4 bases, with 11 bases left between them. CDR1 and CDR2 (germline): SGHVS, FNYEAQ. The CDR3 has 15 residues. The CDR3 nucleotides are TGTGCCAGCAGCTTAGTGGCAGGGAGGAATCAGCCCCAGCATTTT. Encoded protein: CASSLVAGRNQPQHF.

The CDR3 region is CASSPSGTGSTEAFF. The CDR3 DNA reads as TGTGCCAGCTCACCCTCCGGGACAGGGAGCACTGAAGCTTTCTTT. The chain carries TRBV18 and TRBJ1-1, with 9 bases lining up with TRBD1. Losses at the gene ends were 3 bases for V and 4 bases for J; bases not matched to a gene: 6. In germline, CDR1 is KGHSH, CDR2 LQKENI. The CDR3 is 15 residues long.

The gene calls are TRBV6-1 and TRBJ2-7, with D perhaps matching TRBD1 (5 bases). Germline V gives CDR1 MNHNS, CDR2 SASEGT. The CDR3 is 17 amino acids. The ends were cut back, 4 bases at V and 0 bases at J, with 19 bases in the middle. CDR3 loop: CASSADTSPAYSYEQYF. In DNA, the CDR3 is TGTGCCAGCAGTGCGGACACCTCTCCCGCCTACTCCTACGAGCAGTACTTC.

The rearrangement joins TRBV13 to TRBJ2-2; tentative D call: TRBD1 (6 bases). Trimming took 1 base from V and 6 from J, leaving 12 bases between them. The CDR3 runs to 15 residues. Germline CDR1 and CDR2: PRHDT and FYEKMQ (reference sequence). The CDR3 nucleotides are TGTGCCAGCAGCTTAGTCGGGACAACTCCCGGGGAGCTGTTTTTT. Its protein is CASSLVGTTPGELFF. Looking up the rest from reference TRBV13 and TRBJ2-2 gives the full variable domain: AAGVIQSPRHLIKEKRETATLKCYPIPRHDTVYWYQQGPGQDPQFLISFYEKMQSDKGSIPDRFSAQQFSDYHSELNMSSLELGDSALYFCASSLVGTTPGELFFGEGSRLTVL.

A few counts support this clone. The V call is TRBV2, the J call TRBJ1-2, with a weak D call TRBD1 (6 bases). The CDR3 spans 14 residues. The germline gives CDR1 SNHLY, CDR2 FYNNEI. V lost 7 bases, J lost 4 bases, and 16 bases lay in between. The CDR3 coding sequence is TGTGCCAGCAAGGGAGAACAGGGACCCTATGGCTACACCTTC. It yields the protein CASKGEQGPYGYTF.

CDR3 nucleotides: TGCGCCAGCAGCCAAGCTTCCTCCACTAATGAAAAACTGTTTTTT. Translation: CASSQASSTNEKLFF. The chain is built from TRBV4-3 and TRBJ1-4, with no clear D. Germline V gives CDR1 LGHNA, CDR2 YSLEER. This CDR3 has 15 amino acids. The V end was cut by 1 base, the J end by 2 bases, with 8 bases between.

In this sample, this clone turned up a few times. The CDR3 coding sequence is TGTGCCACCTCGGGACAGGGTACGGCGAATCAGCCCCAGCATTTT. Translated: CATSGQGTANQPQHF. The rearrangement joins TRBV6-6 to TRBJ1-5; TRBD1 aligns across 9 bases. The CDR3 runs 15 residues. Trimming took 10 bases from V and 4 from J; bases not matched to a gene: 11. Germline CDR1 and CDR2: MNHNY and SVGAGI (reference sequence).

In DNA form, the CDR3 reads TGTGCCAGCAGCTTGGACAGGGGGCAGGCTGGCTACACCTTC. Protein sequence: CASSLDRGQAGYTF. The chain has TRBV5-6 and TRBJ1-2, with TRBD1 matching 9 bases. This CDR3 region has 14 residues. Losses at the gene ends were 0 bases for V and 7 bases for J; bases not matched to a gene: 4. Looked up from germline, CDR1 is SGHDT and CDR2 is YYEEEE.

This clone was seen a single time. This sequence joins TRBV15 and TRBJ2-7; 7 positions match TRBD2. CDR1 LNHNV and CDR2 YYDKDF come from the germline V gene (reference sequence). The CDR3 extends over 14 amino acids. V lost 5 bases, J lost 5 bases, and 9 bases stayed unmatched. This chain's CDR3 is CATSERLGGDEQYF. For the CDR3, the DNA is TGTGCCACCAGCGAGAGATTGGGGGGGGACGAGCAGTACTTC.